This passage covers 29 T cell receptor beta chains from one sample sequenced in a study of synovial regulatory T cells in juvenile arthritis. Produced via immunoSEQ multiplex PCR; TCRdb's table is partial and in-frame only. The sample features around 9,900 clones, with about 1.9% in its top ten. Sequenced: Treg cells from blood. Subset of the sample: remaining (HLA-DR-negative) circulating blood Treg cells. The receptors originated from a donor aged 2 to 35 with juvenile idiopathic arthritis.

This chain connects TRBV19 to TRBJ2-7; checking the TCRdb D call of TRBD2 is not possible without DNA. In germline, CDR1 is LNHDA, CDR2 SQIVND (reference sequence). The CDR3 has 14 residues. The nucleotide record is missing. CDR3 amino acids: CASSLSRSSYEQYF. The entire variable domain, with the rest obtained from reference TRBV19 and TRBJ2-7, is as follows: DGGITQSPKYLFRKEGQNVTLSCEQNLNHDAMYWYRQDPGQGLRLIYYSQIVNDFQKGDIAEGYSVSREKKESFPLTVTSAQKNPTAFYLCASSLSRSSYEQYFGPGTRLTVT.

The chain carries TRBV5-4 and TRBJ2-7. Germline CDR1 reads SGHNT; CDR2 reads YYREEE (reference sequence). The CDR3 extends over 13 amino acids. DNA is not on record. CDR3 protein: CASSLIGRNEQYF.

The rearrangement uses TRBV12-1 and TRBJ1-1. TRBV12-1 is flagged as a pseudogene. The CDR3 totals 25 residues. The record lacks a DNA sequence. This CDR3 is CASSYSGRRYYRLVLGGPWDTEAFF.

The gene calls are TRBV30 and TRBJ1-6. Germline CDR1 and CDR2: GTSNPN and SVGIG (reference sequence). This CDR3 comprises 12 residues. This entry has no DNA. Here the CDR3 reads CAWRGVNSPLHF. Together with reference TRBV30 and TRBJ1-6, the CDR3 gives the full variable domain: SQTIHQWPATLVQPVGSPLSLECTVEGTSNPNLYWYRQAAGRGLQLLFYSVGIGQISSEVPQNLSASRPQDRQFILSSKKLLLSDSGFYLCAWRGVNSPLHFGNGTRLTVT.

This clone counts as medium-sized by frequency. The J gene is TRBJ1-2, the V gene TRBV19; with no DNA, the TCRdb D assignment of TRBD1 cannot be verified. Looked up from germline, CDR1 is LNHDA and CDR2 is SQIVND (reference sequence). This CDR3 is 14 amino acids long. The record lacks a DNA sequence. This chain's CDR3 is CASSIALTSYGYTF.

This chain links TRBV5-1 with TRBJ1-1; TCRdb calls TRBD1, which cannot be checked without DNA. This CDR3 is 17 amino acids long. A DNA sequence was not provided. Germline CDR1 is SGHRS and CDR2 is YFSETQ. The chain's CDR3 is CASSLRPGQGKNTEAFF.

This chain uses TRBV14 with TRBJ1-1. The CDR3 runs to 15 residues. The entry carries no DNA sequence. Germline V gene lookup returns CDR1 SGHDN and CDR2 FVKESK. This chain's CDR3 is CASSQDSWVATEAFF.

The chain recombines TRBV5-4 with TRBJ2-5; TCRdb calls TRBD1, which cannot be checked without DNA. The germline V gene encodes CDR1 SGHNT and CDR2 YYREEE (reference sequence). This CDR3 spans 14 amino acids. The coding DNA is unavailable. This chain's CDR3 is CASSLDYTQETQYF.

This clone is called medium-sized (0.01 to 0.1%) based on its frequency. V is TRBV5-8 and J is TRBJ1-4; TCRdb calls TRBD1, which cannot be checked without DNA. There are 16 residues in the CDR3. DNA is not recorded here. Germline V gives CDR1 SGHTS, CDR2 YDEGEE. The CDR3 loop reads CASSNGRQGSREKLFF.

The chain combines TRBV5-8 with TRBJ1-5; TCRdb proposes TRBD1, but this gene call is untestable without DNA. The V gene's germline CDR1 is SGHTS and CDR2 YDEGEE. CDR3 length: 16 residues. DNA was not recorded. CDR3 in amino acids: CASSLYRASVFQPQHF.

The rearrangement uses TRBV29-1 and TRBJ2-1; there is no DNA to check the TCRdb D call of TRBD1. The CDR3 extends over 13 amino acids. No DNA accompanies this entry. Germline V gene data show CDR1 as SQVTM and CDR2 as ANQGSEA. CDR3 amino acids: CSVDGTGGNEQFF.

The chain has TRBV28 and TRBJ2-5; without DNA, the TCRdb call of TRBD1 cannot be checked. CDR3 length: 15 amino acids. No coding sequence is recorded. From germline, CDR1 is MDHEN and CDR2 SYDVKM. CDR3 residues: CASSIGTALQETQYF.

CDR3 residues: CASSAAGTGENIQYF. The V call is TRBV19, the J call TRBJ2-4; absent DNA, TCRdb's TRBD1 call cannot be checked. Germline CDR1 is LNHDA and CDR2 is SQIVND (reference sequence). CDR3 size: 15 residues. The DNA is unrecorded. The full variable domain, completed using reference TRBV19 and TRBJ2-4, is DGGITQSPKYLFRKEGQNVTLSCEQNLNHDAMYWYRQDPGQGLRLIYYSQIVNDFQKGDIAEGYSVSREKKESFPLTVTSAQKNPTAFYLCASSAAGTGENIQYFGAGTRLSVL.

Here the CDR3 reads CASSLGPNSPLHF. J is TRBJ1-6 and V is TRBV5-1. The CDR3 runs to 13 residues. DNA is not recorded here. Per germline, CDR1 SGHRS and CDR2 YFSETQ. The whole variable domain, remainder taken from reference TRBV5-1 and TRBJ1-6, is KAGVTQTPRYLIKTRGQQVTLSCSPISGHRSVSWYQQTPGQGLQFLFEYFSETQRNKGNFPGRFSGRQFSNSRSEMNVSTLELGDSALYLCASSLGPNSPLHFGNGTRLTVT.

Note on this clone: No conserved phenylalanine or tryptophan ends this CDR3, so it is likely a read error. V gene TRBV7-2 combines with J gene TRBJ1-2. The CDR3 has 15 amino acids. No coding sequence is recorded. The germline CDR1 and CDR2 sequences are SGHTA and FQGNSA. The CDR3 is CASSSPLVFDYGYTL.

V and J are TRBV4-1 and TRBJ1-2; the TCRdb D gene call, TRBD1, has no DNA to confirm it. The CDR3 has 14 residues. This entry has no DNA. Germline V gives CDR1 MGHRA, CDR2 YSYEKL. CDR3 in amino acids: CASSLPTGLHGYTF.

The chain combines TRBV19 with TRBJ2-7; TCRdb outputs TRBD2, but without DNA this stays unchecked. The germline V gene has CDR1 LNHDA and CDR2 SQIVND (reference sequence). The CDR3 consists of 12 residues. The protein alone is recorded here. The CDR3 is CASSIREDEQYF. The full variable domain, in which reference TRBV19 and TRBJ2-7 provide the parts outside the CDR3, is DGGITQSPKYLFRKEGQNVTLSCEQNLNHDAMYWYRQDPGQGLRLIYYSQIVNDFQKGDIAEGYSVSREKKESFPLTVTSAQKNPTAFYLCASSIREDEQYFGPGTRLTVT.

This chain joins TRBV6-6 and TRBJ2-2; the D call of TRBD1 rests on TCRdb alone, since no DNA is present to check it. Germline V lookup: CDR1 MNHNY, CDR2 SVGAGI (reference sequence). The CDR3 covers 15 residues. The DNA sequence is not available. The CDR3: CASSYDLGGPGELFF.

V usage is TRBV6-1 and J usage is TRBJ1-5. CDR3 length: 13 residues. No coding sequence is recorded. Germline CDR1 is MNHNS and CDR2 is SASEGT. The CDR3 here is CASSEAENQPQHF.

The chain carries TRBV5-4 and TRBJ1-1; the D call of TRBD1 rests on TCRdb alone, since no DNA is present to check it. Germline CDR1 is SGHNT and CDR2 is YYREEE (reference sequence). This CDR3 has 13 amino acids. The coding DNA is unavailable. The CDR3 reads CASSVTGNTEAFF.

The V and J genes are TRBV6-6 and TRBJ1-5; TCRdb indicates TRBD1, and absent DNA this call remains unverified. There are 15 residues in the CDR3. No DNA sequence was recorded. Germline assignment: CDR1 MNHNY and CDR2 SVGAGI (reference sequence). The CDR3 sequence is CASSKDRGYNQPQHF.

The chain uses TRBV10-2 and TRBJ2-3; checking the TCRdb D call of TRBD2 is not possible without DNA. The length of the CDR3 is 16 residues. This entry has no DNA. CDR1 is WSHSY and CDR2 is SAAADI in the germline V gene. CDR3 sequence: CASSVTSGVGADTQYF.

V gene TRBV2 combines with J gene TRBJ1-2; TCRdb designates TRBD1, a call that cannot be tested without DNA. There are 13 residues in the CDR3. The DNA is not on file. Germline loops: CDR1 SNHLY, CDR2 FYNNEI. The CDR3 here is CASSGASNYGYTF.

The chain links TRBV5-5 to TRBJ2-7; TCRdb picks TRBD2, but there is no DNA to check that call. The germline V gene has CDR1 SGHKS and CDR2 YYEKEE (reference sequence). This CDR3 has 15 residues. Nucleotide data are not available. CDR3 sequence reads: CASSVAGTGSYEQYF.

The chain employs TRBV9 and TRBJ1-1; lacking DNA, the TRBD1 call made by TCRdb goes unchecked. This CDR3 has 14 residues. Nucleotide data are not available. CDR1 is SGDLS and CDR2 is YYNGEE in the germline V gene. CDR3: CASSPGQGNTEAFF.

The CDR3 reads CASSPFAWANEKLFF. The V and J genes are TRBV18 and TRBJ1-4. CDR3 size: 15 residues. No DNA is recorded. The germline V gene encodes CDR1 KGHSH and CDR2 LQKENI. Using reference TRBV18 and TRBJ1-4 for the parts outside the CDR3, the full variable domain is NAGVMQNPRHLVRRRGQEARLRCSPMKGHSHVYWYRQLPEEGLKFMVYLQKENIIDESGMPKERFSAEFPKEGPSILRIQQVVRGDSAAYFCASSPFAWANEKLFFGSGTQLSVL.

Its frequency marks this clone as medium-sized. The rearrangement joins TRBV10-3 to TRBJ2-7; TCRdb's D call, TRBD2, is unchecked because there is no DNA. This CDR3 comprises 13 residues. No coding sequence is recorded. Germline lookup yields CDR1 ENHRY and CDR2 SYGVKD. Here the CDR3 reads CAITAGLGGEQYF.

The chain uses TRBV29-1 and TRBJ1-2; there is no DNA to check the TCRdb D call of TRBD1. Per the germline V gene, CDR1 is SQVTM and CDR2 is ANQGSEA. This CDR3 contains 12 residues. The entry carries no DNA sequence. CDR3 sequence reads: CSVDPDSYGYTF.

This chain links TRBV7-2 with TRBJ2-3; TCRdb's D call of TRBD2 is untestable without DNA. Germline CDR1 reads SGHTA; CDR2 reads FQGNSA. The CDR3 has 13 residues. The DNA sequence is not available. CDR3 amino acids: CASSGRLADTQYF.